The 3 T cell receptor beta chains below were found in one sample sequenced in a study of cytomegalovirus exposure and HLA in healthy donors. It was with 60 Vbeta and 13 Jbeta primers that the PCR ran. Sequenced by immunoSEQ multiplex PCR; TCRdb stores in-frame clones only, minus some. The sample lists 110,000 to 150,000 clones; nearly 10% were seen once. Sequenced: PBMCs. These receptors were collected from a man aged 50 or older in good health and CMV-seronegative.

There are a few counts of this clone. This chain uses TRBV7-9 with TRBJ2-7, with 7 bases that match TRBD1. With V trimmed by 5 bases and J by 0 bases, 7 bases remained unmatched. CDR1 is SEHNR, CDR2 FQNEAQ, per germline (reference sequence). The CDR3 contains 15 residues. Here the CDR3 DNA reads TGTGCCAGCAGCGAACCGGGACAGCCCTCCTACGAGCAGTACTTC. Protein: CASSEPGQPSYEQYF. Drawing the rest from reference TRBV7-9 and TRBJ2-7, the complete variable domain is DTGVSQNPRHKITKRGQNVTFRCDPISEHNRLYWYRQTLGQGPEFLTYFQNEAQLEKSRLLSDRFSAERPKGSFSTLEIQRTEQGDSAMYLCASSEPGQPSYEQYFGPGTRLTVT.

In its sample, this clone was seen a few times. The rearrangement uses TRBV6-4 and TRBJ2-3; the D is unclear. The length of the CDR3 is 13 residues. Germline V CDR1 and CDR2: MRHNA, SNTAGT. Trimming removed 6 bases at V and 0 bases at J, with 7 bases between. CDR3 in amino acids: CASSVSSTDTQYF. For the CDR3, the DNA is TGTGCCAGCAGCGTATCTAGCACAGATACGCAGTATTTT.

The CDR3 spells CASSPPLGEQYF. The CDR3 DNA sequence: TGTGCCAGCAGCCCCCCCCTAGGCGAGCAGTACTTC. The chain combines TRBV7-6 with TRBJ2-7; D call uncertain. The V end was cut by 5 bases, the J end by 6 bases, with 11 bases between. This CDR3 is 12 amino acids long. Per the germline V gene, CDR1 is SGHVS and CDR2 is FNYEAQ.